This T cell receptor (beta chain) was captured in a study of blood T cell repertoires in COVID-19. Germline V CDR1 and CDR2: MNHEY, SMNVEV (reference sequence). V lost 3 bases, J lost 0 bases, and 9 bases lay in between. The CDR3 loop spans 15 amino acids. In the original workflow: Nucleated cell number was recorded as an estimate derived from reference gene primer amplification. Using immunoSEQ multiplex PCR, the repertoire was profiled, and TCRdb retains in-frame clones only, with some absent. The V and J calls and clone size are taken from that table; D and trimming were inferred from the DNA. The data show approximately 85,000 clones, just over 85% seen once.

The receptor comes from a woman of 80 years or more in a cohort sampled during active or convalescent COVID-19. The specimen was peripheral blood. The chain has TRBV27 and TRBJ1-5, with unresolved D. The DNA of the CDR3 is TGTGCCAGCAGTTTCCCGAGAAATAGCAATCAGCCCCAGCATTTT. It translates to CASSFPRNSNQPQHF.